The 6 T cell receptor beta chains reported below all come from one sample, sequenced in a study of neoadjuvant anti-PD-1 for oral cavity cancer (dated by TCRdb to the early 2020s). The library was obtained by the immunoSEQ multiplex PCR assay. TCRdb holds this immuneACCESS table with in-frame rearrangements only. Some clones are missing; in checked studies, unresolved V genes explain under half, and the rest has no known cause. Present in this sample are about 68,000 clones, 80% to 90% of which were seen just once. The leading ten clones occupy nearly 3.5% of the sample. In the paper's terms, the time point label means: after neoadjuvant nivolumab, at surgical resection. Sequencing used PBMCs, obtained after nivolumab (anti-PD-1) treatment. The receptors stem from a person aged 35-79 years with oral cavity squamous cell carcinoma.

The gene calls are TRBV5-4 and TRBJ1-4; TRBD1 agrees at 7 bases. Trimming took 3 bases from V and 10 from J; bases not matched to a gene: 12. The CDR3 length is 15 residues. CDR1 is SGHNT, CDR2 YYREEE, per germline (reference sequence). CDR3 sequence reads: CASSSETGEFGKLFF. The DNA for the CDR3 is TGTGCCAGCAGCTCGGAAACAGGGGAGTTCGGAAAACTGTTTTTT.

This clone has just a few counts. The chain carries TRBV5-1 and TRBJ2-3, with D maybe TRBD2 (5 bases). With 5 bases removed from V and 0 bases from J, the gap between germline ends came to 10 bases. CDR1 and CDR2 from the germline V gene are SGHRS and YFSETQ. The CDR3 totals 14 residues. The CDR3 sequence is CASSRRWSTDTQYF. CDR3 DNA: TGCGCCAGCAGTCGGAGGTGGAGCACAGATACGCAGTATTTT.

The chain is built from TRBV5-1 and TRBJ1-2; D unclear. Germline V CDR1 and CDR2: SGHRS, YFSETQ. The length of the CDR3 is 13 residues. Deletions cut 4 bases from V and 4 bases from J, with 11 bases between. Here the CDR3 DNA reads TGCGCCAGCAGCCAGGACGGAGTCTATGGCTACACCTTC. Protein sequence: CASSQDGVYGYTF.

Concerning this clone: A read error may produce the germline difference seen at one junction end. This rearrangement joins TRBV7-8 to TRBJ1-2, with D maybe TRBD1 (6 bases). Germline values: CDR1 SGHVS, CDR2 FQNEAQ. The CDR3 is 12 amino acids. CDR3 residues: CASSLARGGCTF. DNA of the CDR3: TGTGCCAGCAGCCTAGCCCGGGGGGGCTGCACCTTC.

The rearrangement uses TRBV29-1 and TRBJ2-1, with D tentatively TRBD2 (5 bases). The CDR3 runs 16 residues. The V gene's germline CDR1 is SQVTM and CDR2 ANQGSEA. Trimming took 4 bases from V and 4 from J, leaving 20 bases between them. CDR3 in DNA: TGCAGCGTTGCACCTAGCCCGGTCCCGCTTTACAATGAGCAGTTCTTC. It translates to CSVAPSPVPLYNEQFF.

The chain employs TRBV30 and TRBJ1-5; a weak D match, TRBD1 (6 bases). Between the trimmed V and J ends, which lost 1 base and 5 bases, there was a span of 9 bases. The germline CDR1 and CDR2 sequences are GTSNPN and SVGIG (reference sequence). The CDR3 has 13 amino acids. The CDR3 is CAWSAQGHQPQHF. The CDR3 region has the DNA TGTGCCTGGAGTGCCCAGGGGCATCAGCCCCAGCATTTT.